This TCR beta chain was observed in a study of spatial heterogeneity in lung cancer (dated by TCRdb to the late 2010s). Broadly, across the study: Beta-chain transcripts were consistently detected in greater numbers than alpha-chain transcripts, which likely reflects a higher abundance of beta-chain transcripts. In tumor regions, TCR transcript counts showed a strong correlation with a T cell transcriptional module score derived from matched bulk RNA-seq. In the raw uncorrected reads, each unique combination of TCR and UMI appeared more than ten times on average. The study quantitatively compared TCR alpha and beta repertoires across multiple tumor regions, matched nontumor lung and blood in non-small cell lung cancer. TCR repertoire features were related to nonsynonymous mutation counts determined by whole-exome sequencing of tumor tissue. At surgery, 200 or so tumor regions, around 64 matched nontumor lung samples and about 56 PBMC samples were TCR-sequenced for both alpha and beta chains. Overall study outcomes, separate from this receptor: Estimated TCR-seq coverage of tumor T cells was only around 6.7% for alpha chains and approximately 12% for beta chains. Counts of ubiquitous and regional expanded TCRs correlated with counts of ubiquitous and regional nonsynonymous mutations, respectively. Additional single-cell paired TCR alpha and beta sequencing was considered necessary to confirm, at a functional level, the hypothesis that regional TCRs recognize regional mutations. The tumor nonsynonymous mutation count correlated with the number of expanded alpha and beta TCRs within the tumor.

Inclusive of the bounding cysteine and phenylalanine, the CDR3 is 17 residues long. Kept here is only the CDR3 DNA, which spans 51 bases and is read in frame from base 1. The germline V end is reduced by 6 bases and the J end by 5 bases; junction bases left unmatched: 13. CDR1 SEHNR and CDR2 FQNEAQ are derived from the germline V gene (reference sequence). As regards this clonotype: Its target antigen remains unknown. Base qualities were left out, and no much larger clone turns up one base away.

The time point label for this specimen denotes: sample taken at primary tumor resection. Samples were obtained from approximately 76 patients with early-stage, untreated non-small cell lung cancer from the lung TRACERx cohort. Without any cell sorting, TCR sequencing was performed on whole RNA extracted either from tumor and nontumor lung tissue or from cryopreserved PBMC samples. Only patients for whom sufficient RNA was available from at least two tumor regions were selected for TCR sequencing. Tumor and adjacent nontumor lung specimens were reviewed by a lung pathologist before selection. Receptor amplification or capture employed 5' RACE. TCRdb lists the instrument as NextSeq 500. The TCR library protocol attached a unique molecular identifier to each TCR cDNA molecule to allow correction of PCR and sequencing errors. The paper's data handling went like this. TCR identification, UMI-based error correction and CDR3 extraction were performed with Decombinator tools. TCRs above a frequency of 2 per 1,000, corresponding to the top 1% of the tumor frequency distribution, were defined as expanded. Expanded tumor TCRs statistically deemed absent (corrected P<0.05) from at least one tumor region were classed as regional, and all other expanded tumor TCRs were classed as ubiquitous. Rényi diversity was computed with the R vegan package after subsampling each repertoire 100 times to 5,000 TCRs. CDR3 similarity networks were constructed using string-kernel similarity of amino acid triplets, with links drawn between CDR3s whose pairwise similarity was above 0.82. The public sequencing data were trimmed at Q25 with fastp and processed into clonotypes with MiXCR by TCRdb, which kept only in-frame beta chains. Each record represents a unique CDR3 protein, reported with the most common genes and DNA among its rows. It is TCRdb's table, rather than the study itself, that gives the V and J calls and clone size. This sample holds over 3,000 distinct CDR3 sequences; roughly a third were observed only once. The top ten hold under 15% of the sample.

The TCR sequence derives from a female donor with early-stage non-small cell lung cancer. The sample consisted of lung tumor tissue, taken at surgery. The sequence joins TRBV7-9 to TRBJ2-6; 7 bases in the junction line up with TRBD1. Read as DNA, the sequence is TGTGCCAGCAGTCGAAATACCGGGACAGCCAGGGCCAACGTCCTGACTTTC. Its protein reads: CASSRNTGTARANVLTF.